One and the same sample provided the 13 T cell receptor beta chains below, sequenced in a study of vaccination effects on CD4 cells after COVID-19. With the ViraFEST assay, the study expanded antigen-specific CD4+ T cells using viral peptide pools, then sequenced them. With more than 9 days of culture completed, CD4+ T cells were isolated. The vaccine recipients had no prior SARS-CoV-2 infection, with negative nucleocapsid antibodies. These receptors are not linked to any known antigen. The assay was immunoSEQ multiplex PCR, and TCRdb's table has in-frame clones only and misses some. Seen here are tens of thousands of clones, roughly three quarters observed once, and the top ten hold 4%. Sequenced material: CD4+ T cells from PBMCs cultured with HCoV-OC43 spike peptides, taken before COVID-19 vaccination. Regarding subset: HCoV-OC43 spike overlapping peptide pool stimulation. The receptors come from a human donor who received a COVID-19 vaccine.

The V call is TRBV4-1, the J call TRBJ1-2, with TRBD1 identical over 7 bases. In germline, CDR1 is MGHRA, CDR2 YSYEKL. There are 14 residues in the CDR3. V shed 0 bases and J 7 bases; nucleotides not matched to a gene: 5. DNA for the CDR3: TGCGCCAGCAGCCAAGATAAGGGGGCGGGTGGCTACACCTTC. It is translated as CASSQDKGAGGYTF.

The chain is built from TRBV6-5 and TRBJ2-6; the D gene is possibly TRBD1 (6 bases). CDR3 length: 15 amino acids. Trimming pared 7 bases from V and 4 bases from J, leaving 14 bases between. CDR1 MNHEY and CDR2 SVGAGI come from the germline V gene. CDR3 sequence: CASTTPGAGANVLTF. CDR3 in DNA: TGTGCCAGCACGACCCCAGGGGCCGGGGCCAACGTCCTGACTTTC.

The chain links TRBV2 to TRBJ1-2; tentatively, D is TRBD1 (5 bases). Trimming shortened V by 5 bases and J by 4 bases, and 14 bases separated the two germline ends. Germline loops: CDR1 SNHLY, CDR2 FYNNEI. This CDR3 contains 14 residues. CDR3 sequence (DNA): TGTGCCAGCAGTTATTACGGGACGGGCTATGGCTACACCTTC. This translates into CASSYYGTGYGYTF.

V is TRBV4-2 and J is TRBJ2-5; D remains ambiguous. The germline V gene has CDR1 LGHNA and CDR2 YNFKEQ. The CDR3 runs to 14 residues. With 1 base removed from V and 2 bases from J, the gap between germline ends came to 8 bases. The CDR3 reads CASSQAAIQETQYF. In nucleotides, the CDR3 is TGTGCCAGCAGCCAAGCTGCGATTCAAGAGACCCAGTACTTC.

This clone was seen once. This rearrangement joins TRBV5-6 to TRBJ1-3; D perhaps matches TRBD1 (5 bases). Germline CDR1 reads SGHDT; CDR2 reads YYEEEE. Trimming took off 4 bases at V and 4 bases at J, with 12 bases between the two ends. The CDR3 is made up of 14 amino acids. The CDR3 reads CASSLRGDGNTIYF. Here the CDR3 DNA reads TGTGCCAGCAGCCTCAGAGGGGACGGAAACACCATATATTTT.

Here the CDR3 reads CSVVSGQLYSGYTF. DNA for the CDR3: TGCAGCGTTGTTTCAGGACAACTATACAGTGGCTACACCTTC. The J gene is TRBJ1-2, the V gene TRBV29-1; D perhaps matches TRBD1 (5 bases). The CDR3 is 14 amino acids. Germline V gene lookup returns CDR1 SQVTM and CDR2 ANQGSEA. Trimming left V 4 bases short and J 7 bases short, with 19 bases between.

This chain joins TRBV2 and TRBJ2-2; D call uncertain. Germline CDR1 and CDR2: SNHLY and FYNNEI. V lost 6 bases and J lost 6, with 11 bases in between. This CDR3 is built from 13 residues. CDR3 nucleotide sequence: TGTGCCAGCAGCACTGAAGCAGCCGGGGAGCTGTTTTTT. Amino acids: CASSTEAAGELFF.

This clone has a handful of counts. The chain links TRBV2 to TRBJ2-7, with a tentative D call TRBD2 (7 bases). Germline V gene sequence: CDR1 SNHLY, CDR2 FYNNEI. CDR3 size: 16 residues. Trimming removed 6 bases from V and 5 bases from J, with 23 bases in between. The DNA of the CDR3 is TGTGCCAGCAGGAGGGCGGGGGCAGCAGGGAACCACGAGCAGTACGTC. Its translation is CASRRAGAAGNHEQYV.

The gene calls are TRBV2 and TRBJ2-7, with no clear D. Per germline, CDR1 SNHLY and CDR2 FYNNEI. With 7 bases removed from V and 5 bases from J, the gap between germline ends came to 18 bases. The CDR3 consists of 14 residues. The DNA for the CDR3 is TGTGCCAGCACCGGACCGTTGCAAGCTCACGAGCAGTACGTC. Its protein product is CASTGPLQAHEQYV.

This clone came up once. The chain is built from TRBV24-1 and TRBJ2-2; the match to TRBD1 covers 8 bases. Unmatched junction bases numbered 4, after V lost 5 bases and J lost 3 bases. Germline CDR1 and CDR2: KGHDR and SFDVKD. The CDR3 runs to 15 residues. The CDR3 here is CATSGRTGYTGELFF. Written as DNA, the CDR3 is TGTGCCACCAGTGGAAGGACAGGGTACACCGGGGAGCTGTTTTTT.

This clone was recorded once. The sample has other DNA sequences that encode this CDR3 too. The CDR3 DNA is TGTGCCAGCAGCTTACGGGGGAACACTGAAGCTTTCTTT. The encoded protein is CASSLRGNTEAFF. The V call is TRBV7-3, the J call TRBJ1-1, with D unresolved. This CDR3 is 13 amino acids long. CDR1 is SGHTA, CDR2 FQGTGA, per germline. Trimming removed 2 bases at V and 1 base at J, with 5 bases between.

The gene calls are TRBV13 and TRBJ1-2; perhaps TRBD1 as D (5 bases). The germline V gene has CDR1 PRHDT and CDR2 FYEKMQ (reference sequence). This CDR3 contains 13 residues. Trimming stripped 0 bases from V and 11 bases from J, with 13 bases between. The CDR3 DNA follows: TGTGCCAGCAGCTTAGGGGACGGGGCGGGATACACCTTC. Residues: CASSLGDGAGYTF.

V gene TRBV11-3 combines with J gene TRBJ1-6; weak D call: TRBD1 (5 bases). Trimming cost V 4 bases and J 5 bases, with 9 bases left between them. The CDR3 extends over 14 amino acids. Germline V CDR1 and CDR2: SGHNT, YENEEA. CDR3 in amino acids: CASSYEGNNSPLHF. Written as DNA, the CDR3 is TGTGCCAGCAGCTATGAGGGGAATAATTCACCCCTCCACTTT.